This paragraph reports one T cell receptor beta chain. Its antigen is as yet unknown. The CDR3 consists of 16 residues. Germline CDR1 and CDR2: DFQATT and SNEGSKA (reference sequence). V was trimmed by 3 bases and J by 1 base, leaving 16 bases between them. The entry originates in a study of post-analysis software for immune sequencing data. Study details: The patients showed relapsing-remitting, secondary progressive and progressive-relapsing multiple sclerosis courses. The study, taken as a whole, reports: Same-batch samples co-clustered strongly by F measure. Roughly five TRBV segments, including TRBV5-6, TRBV5-1 and TRBV20-1, were more frequent in patients than controls.

Prepared libraries of TCR beta cDNA carried unique molecular identifiers. Input of 1 to 10 million T cells yielded hundreds of thousands of cDNA molecules. MiXCR was run by TCRdb on the PCR reads, yielding one entry per CDR3 protein. The data contain more than 450,000 distinct CDR3 sequences, 44% of them seen just once; the ten biggest clones take up 1.5% to 2%. The V and J genes are TRBV20-1 and TRBJ1-5; D gene ambiguous. The sequence came from a girl aged 10-17 years with multiple sclerosis. The sample comprised blood. The CDR3 bases are TGCAGTGCTAGGCGAGACCAGTCCGGCAGCAATCAGCCCCAGCATTTT. Translating it yields CSARRDQSGSNQPQHF.